These T cell receptor beta chains were read from a single sample in a study of T cell responses to AZD1222 COVID-19 vaccine. Assay: immunoSEQ multiplex PCR; the TCRdb copy retains only in-frame clones and omits some. Among 150,000 to 200,000 clones listed, roughly 90% were seen once. The sequencing here drew on peripheral blood, taken 28 days after the second AZD1222 dose. The receptors stem from an adult who received the AZD1222 COVID-19 vaccine. Both conserved end residues are part of each CDR3. A D gene is named only where the DNA matches it firmly. A clone size is listed for some rows: how often the clone was seen (once, few, many), or a class if it is expanded.

J gene: TRBJ2-3
V gene: TRBV12-3/TRBV12-4
clone size: .
D gene: .
CDR3 protein: CASSLARTDTQYF
CDR3 DNA: TGTGCCAGCAGTTTAGCGCGCACAGATACGCAGTATTTT

J gene: TRBJ2-7
V gene: TRBV7-2
clone size: .
D gene: .
CDR3 protein: CASSSRRDTYEQYF
CDR3 DNA: TGTGCCAGCAGCTCCCGCCGAGACACCTACGAGCAGTACTTC

J gene: TRBJ2-7
V gene: TRBV27
clone size: few
D gene: .
CDR3 protein: CASSRSPPHWEQYF
CDR3 DNA: TGTGCCAGCAGTAGAAGTCCCCCCCATTGGGAGCAGTACTTC

J gene: TRBJ2-3
V gene: TRBV5-6
clone size: .
D gene: TRBD1
CDR3 protein: CASSTDRGRGTQYF
CDR3 DNA: TGTGCCAGCAGCACGGACAGGGGGCGGGGGACGCAGTATTTT

J gene: TRBJ2-7
V gene: TRBV7-9
clone size: .
D gene: .
CDR3 protein: CASSLSASYEQYF
CDR3 DNA: TGTGCCAGCAGCTTGAGTGCCTCCTACGAGCAGTACTTC

J gene: TRBJ1-5
V gene: TRBV9
clone size: .
D gene: .
CDR3 protein: CASSVEGGQPQHF
CDR3 DNA: TGTGCCAGCAGCGTAGAGGGAGGTCAGCCCCAGCATTTT

J gene: TRBJ1-2
V gene: TRBV11-2
clone size: .
D gene: .
CDR3 protein: CASSLVPSGGAYGYTF
CDR3 DNA: TGTGCCAGCAGCTTAGTACCTTCCGGAGGGGCCTATGGCTACACCTTC

J gene: TRBJ2-1
V gene: TRBV7-3
clone size: .
D gene: .
CDR3 protein: CASSLQPMNYNEQFF
CDR3 DNA: TGTGCCAGCAGCTTGCAGCCGATGAATTACAATGAGCAGTTCTTC

J gene: TRBJ1-2
V gene: TRBV6-5
clone size: .
D gene: TRBD1
CDR3 protein: CASSDLRQGASGRSF
CDR3 DNA: TGTGCCAGCAGCGACTTGAGACAGGGGGCTTCGGGCCGCTCCTTC

J gene: TRBJ1-5
V gene: TRBV11-2
clone size: .
D gene: TRBD1
CDR3 protein: CASSLSGQGNQPQHF
CDR3 DNA: TGTGCCAGCAGCTTATCGGGACAGGGGAATCAGCCCCAGCATTTT

J gene: TRBJ2-7
V gene: TRBV5-6
clone size: .
D gene: TRBD1
CDR3 protein: CASSWGTGGYEQYF
CDR3 DNA: TGTGCCAGCAGCTGGGGGACAGGGGGCTACGAGCAGTACTTC

J gene: TRBJ1-3
V gene: TRBV9
clone size: .
D gene: .
CDR3 protein: CASSAGGYGVLSSGNTIYF
CDR3 DNA: TGTGCCAGCAGCGCCGGAGGCTACGGGGTTCTAAGCTCTGGAAACACCATATATTTT

J gene: TRBJ2-7
V gene: TRBV11-2
clone size: .
D gene: TRBD2
CDR3 protein: CASGSGAGGYEQYF
CDR3 DNA: TGTGCCAGCGGGAGTGGGGCGGGGGGATACGAGCAGTACTTC

J gene: TRBJ2-5
V gene: TRBV24-1
clone size: .
D gene: .
CDR3 protein: CATSDWDRQETQYF
CDR3 DNA: TGTGCCACCAGTGATTGGGACCGCCAAGAGACCCAGTACTTC

J gene: TRBJ2-4
V gene: TRBV28
clone size: .
D gene: .
CDR3 protein: CASSIRGRQNIQYF
CDR3 DNA: TGTGCCAGCAGCATCAGGGGGAGGCAAAACATTCAGTACTTC

J gene: TRBJ2-5
V gene: TRBV3-1/TRBV3-2
clone size: .
D gene: .
CDR3 protein: CASSRYTVGETQYF
CDR3 DNA: TGTGCCAGCAGCCGCTATACAGTGGGGGAGACCCAGTACTTC

J gene: TRBJ2-1
V gene: TRBV6-6
clone size: .
D gene: TRBD2
CDR3 protein: CASSPGLAGGRYNEQFF
CDR3 DNA: TGTGCCAGCAGTCCGGGACTAGCGGGAGGTCGCTACAATGAGCAGTTCTTC

J gene: TRBJ1-1
V gene: TRBV6-2/TRBV6-3
clone size: .
D gene: .
CDR3 protein: CASSYPVSGREVAEAFF
CDR3 DNA: TGTGCCAGCAGTTACCCGGTGTCCGGCAGGGAGGTTGCTGAAGCTTTCTTT

J gene: TRBJ1-2
V gene: TRBV6-5
clone size: .
D gene: TRBD1
CDR3 protein: CASRGGQGGGYTF
CDR3 DNA: TGTGCCAGCAGAGGTGGACAGGGAGGCGGCTACACCTTC

J gene: TRBJ2-7
V gene: TRBV5-6
clone size: .
D gene: .
CDR3 protein: CASSLGWGPDSYEQYF
CDR3 DNA: TGTGCCAGCAGCTTGGGTTGGGGGCCCGATTCCTACGAGCAGTACTTC

J gene: TRBJ2-5
V gene: TRBV9
clone size: .
D gene: TRBD1
CDR3 protein: CASSPSGQGVGSGETQYF
CDR3 DNA: TGTGCCAGCAGCCCGAGCGGACAGGGGGTTGGCTCGGGAGAGACCCAGTACTTC

J gene: TRBJ2-7
V gene: TRBV6-5
clone size: .
D gene: TRBD2
CDR3 protein: CATRGGGAYEQYF
CDR3 DNA: TGTGCCACGCGGGGCGGGGGGGCCTACGAGCAGTACTTC

J gene: TRBJ1-1
V gene: TRBV21-1
clone size: few
D gene: .
CDR3 protein: CASSGGNTEAFF
CDR3 DNA: TGTGCCAGCAGCGGGGGGAACACTGAAGCTTTCTTT

J gene: TRBJ2-5
V gene: TRBV7-3
clone size: .
D gene: .
CDR3 protein: CASSQGLGETQYF
CDR3 DNA: TGTGCCAGCAGCCAGGGGTTGGGGGAGACCCAGTACTTC

J gene: TRBJ1-5
V gene: TRBV6-1
clone size: .
D gene: .
CDR3 protein: CASSGSRTGRGGQPQHF
CDR3 DNA: TGTGCCAGCAGTGGGTCTAGGACCGGCCGCGGGGGTCAGCCCCAGCATTTT

J gene: TRBJ1-2
V gene: TRBV6-5
clone size: .
D gene: .
CDR3 protein: CASSPGNYGYTF
CDR3 DNA: TGTGCCAGCAGTCCAGGGAACTATGGCTACACCTTC

J gene: TRBJ1-2
V gene: TRBV5-4
clone size: .
D gene: .
CDR3 protein: CASSLGEGNYGYTF
CDR3 DNA: TGTGCCAGCAGCTTGGGGGAGGGAAACTATGGCTACACCTTC